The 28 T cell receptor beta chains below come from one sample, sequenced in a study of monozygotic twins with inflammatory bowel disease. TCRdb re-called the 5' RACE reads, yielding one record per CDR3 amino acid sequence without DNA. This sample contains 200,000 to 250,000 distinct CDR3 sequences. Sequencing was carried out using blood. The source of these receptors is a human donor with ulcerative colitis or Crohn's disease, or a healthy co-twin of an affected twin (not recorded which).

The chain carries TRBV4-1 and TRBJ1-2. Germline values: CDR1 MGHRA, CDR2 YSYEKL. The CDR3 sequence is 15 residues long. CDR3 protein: CASSQVPAHNYGYTF.

The CDR3 sequence: CASSSGPNQPQHF. The chain combines TRBV5-1 with TRBJ1-5; the TCRdb call, TRBD1, lacks DNA for checking. CDR1 and CDR2 from the germline V gene are SGHRS and YFSETQ. The CDR3 is made up of 13 amino acids.

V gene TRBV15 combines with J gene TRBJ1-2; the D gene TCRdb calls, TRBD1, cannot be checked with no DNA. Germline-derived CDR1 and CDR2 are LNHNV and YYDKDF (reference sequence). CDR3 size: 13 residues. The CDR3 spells CATRARVVSGYTF.

This CDR3 reads CASSVTDSYEQYF. The gene calls are TRBV7-2 and TRBJ2-7; TCRdb indicates TRBD1, and absent DNA this call remains unverified. CDR3 length: 13 amino acids. Germline V gene lookup returns CDR1 SGHTA and CDR2 FQGNSA.

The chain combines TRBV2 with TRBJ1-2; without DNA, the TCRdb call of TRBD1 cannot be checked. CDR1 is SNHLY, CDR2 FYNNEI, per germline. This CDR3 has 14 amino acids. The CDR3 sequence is CASSALRGDLGYTF. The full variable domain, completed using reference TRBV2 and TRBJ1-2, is EPEVTQTPSHQVTQMGQEVILRCVPISNHLYFYWYRQILGQKVEFLVSFYNNEISEKSEIFDDQFSVERPDGSNFTLKIRSTKLEDSAMYFCASSALRGDLGYTFGSGTRLTVV.

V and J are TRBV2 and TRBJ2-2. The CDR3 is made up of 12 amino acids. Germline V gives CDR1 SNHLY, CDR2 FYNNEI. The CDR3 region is CARLSGAGELFF.

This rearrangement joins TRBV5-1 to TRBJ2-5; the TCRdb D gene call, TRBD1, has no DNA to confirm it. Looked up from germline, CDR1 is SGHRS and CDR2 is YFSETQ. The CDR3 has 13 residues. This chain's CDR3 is CASTRSPQETQYF.

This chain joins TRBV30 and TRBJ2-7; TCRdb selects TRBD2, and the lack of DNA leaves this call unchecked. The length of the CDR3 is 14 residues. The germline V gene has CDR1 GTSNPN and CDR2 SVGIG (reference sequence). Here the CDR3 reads CAWRWTSGAYEQYF.

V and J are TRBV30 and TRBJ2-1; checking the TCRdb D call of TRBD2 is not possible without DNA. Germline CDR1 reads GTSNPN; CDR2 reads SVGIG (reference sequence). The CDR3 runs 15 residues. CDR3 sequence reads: CAWRPWELAGNEQFF.

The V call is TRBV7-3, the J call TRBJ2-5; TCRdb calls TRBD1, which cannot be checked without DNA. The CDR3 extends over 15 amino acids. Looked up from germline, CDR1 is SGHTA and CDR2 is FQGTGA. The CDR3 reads CASSLAGGAGETQYF.

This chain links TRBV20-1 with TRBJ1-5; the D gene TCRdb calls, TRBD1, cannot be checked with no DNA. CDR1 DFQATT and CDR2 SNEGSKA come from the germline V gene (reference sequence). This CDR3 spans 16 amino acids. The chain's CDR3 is CSARDLGQGGWSPQHF.

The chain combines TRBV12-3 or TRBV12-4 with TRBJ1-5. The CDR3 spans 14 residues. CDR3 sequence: CASSPGRRGQPQHF.

The CDR3 region is CASSPADSSYGYTF. The rearrangement joins TRBV18 to TRBJ1-2. In germline, CDR1 is KGHSH, CDR2 LQKENI. The CDR3 has 14 amino acids.

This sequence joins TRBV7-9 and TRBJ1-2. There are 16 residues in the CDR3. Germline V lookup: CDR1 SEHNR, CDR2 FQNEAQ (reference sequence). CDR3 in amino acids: CASSLERLESNYGYTF.

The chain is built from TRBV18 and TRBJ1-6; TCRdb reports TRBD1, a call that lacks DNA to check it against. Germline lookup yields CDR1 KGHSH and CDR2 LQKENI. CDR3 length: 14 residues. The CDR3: CASSLDRNNSPLHF.

The CDR3 sequence: CASTQGTSGPNQPQHF. The J gene is TRBJ1-5, the V gene TRBV2; TCRdb designates TRBD1, a call that cannot be tested without DNA. From germline, CDR1 is SNHLY and CDR2 FYNNEI. The CDR3 consists of 16 residues.

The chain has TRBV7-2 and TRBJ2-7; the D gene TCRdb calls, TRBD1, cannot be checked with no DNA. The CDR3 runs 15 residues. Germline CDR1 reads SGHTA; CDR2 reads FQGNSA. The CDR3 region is CASSSTLRGANEQYF.

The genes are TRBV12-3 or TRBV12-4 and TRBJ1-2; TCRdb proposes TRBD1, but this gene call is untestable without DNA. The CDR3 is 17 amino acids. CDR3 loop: CASSLGTGVTLGYGYTF.

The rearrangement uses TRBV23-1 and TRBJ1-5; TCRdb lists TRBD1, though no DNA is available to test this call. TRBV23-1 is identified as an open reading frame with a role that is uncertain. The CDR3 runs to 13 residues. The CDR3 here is CAIDMKGSQPQHF.

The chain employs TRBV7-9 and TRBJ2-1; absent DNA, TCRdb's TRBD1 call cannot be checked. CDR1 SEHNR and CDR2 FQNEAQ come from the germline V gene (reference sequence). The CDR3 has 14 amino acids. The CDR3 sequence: CASSFTGGYNEQFF.

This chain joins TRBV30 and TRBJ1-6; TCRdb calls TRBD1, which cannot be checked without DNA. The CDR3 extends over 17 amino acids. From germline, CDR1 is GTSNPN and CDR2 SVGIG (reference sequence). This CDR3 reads CAWSTLGGARSNSPLHF. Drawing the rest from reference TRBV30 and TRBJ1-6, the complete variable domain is SQTIHQWPATLVQPVGSPLSLECTVEGTSNPNLYWYRQAAGRGLQLLFYSVGIGQISSEVPQNLSASRPQDRQFILSSKKLLLSDSGFYLCAWSTLGGARSNSPLHFGNGTRLTVT.

CDR3: CASSDNTGLVERRGRGETQYF. This chain uses TRBV25-1 with TRBJ2-5; TCRdb's D call, TRBD2, is unchecked because there is no DNA. The CDR3 consists of 21 residues. Germline loops: CDR1 MGHDK, CDR2 SYGVNS.

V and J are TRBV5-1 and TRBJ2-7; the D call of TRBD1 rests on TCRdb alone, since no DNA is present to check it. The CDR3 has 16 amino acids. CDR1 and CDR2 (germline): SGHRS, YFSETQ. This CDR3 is CASSLGDRGPTYEQYF.

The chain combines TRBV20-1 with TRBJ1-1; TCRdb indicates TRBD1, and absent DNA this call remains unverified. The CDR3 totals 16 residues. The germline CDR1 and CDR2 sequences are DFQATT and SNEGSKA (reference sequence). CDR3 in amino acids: CSAVSRDPLEWTEAFF.

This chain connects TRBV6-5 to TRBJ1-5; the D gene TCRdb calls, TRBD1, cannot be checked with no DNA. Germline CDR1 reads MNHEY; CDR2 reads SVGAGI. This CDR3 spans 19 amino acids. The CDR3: CASSYLETRGFYSNQPQHF.

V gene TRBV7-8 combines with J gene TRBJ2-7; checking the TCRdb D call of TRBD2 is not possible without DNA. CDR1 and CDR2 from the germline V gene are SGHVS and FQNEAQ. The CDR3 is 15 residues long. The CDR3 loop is CASSFTGTVSYEQYF.

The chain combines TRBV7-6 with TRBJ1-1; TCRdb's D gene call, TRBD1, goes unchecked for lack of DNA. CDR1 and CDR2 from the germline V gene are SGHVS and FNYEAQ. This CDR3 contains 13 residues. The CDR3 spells CASSRDVNTEAFF.

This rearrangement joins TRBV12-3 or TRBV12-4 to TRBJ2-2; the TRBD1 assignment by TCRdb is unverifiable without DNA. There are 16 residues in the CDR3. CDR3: CASSLVTGLFPGELFF.